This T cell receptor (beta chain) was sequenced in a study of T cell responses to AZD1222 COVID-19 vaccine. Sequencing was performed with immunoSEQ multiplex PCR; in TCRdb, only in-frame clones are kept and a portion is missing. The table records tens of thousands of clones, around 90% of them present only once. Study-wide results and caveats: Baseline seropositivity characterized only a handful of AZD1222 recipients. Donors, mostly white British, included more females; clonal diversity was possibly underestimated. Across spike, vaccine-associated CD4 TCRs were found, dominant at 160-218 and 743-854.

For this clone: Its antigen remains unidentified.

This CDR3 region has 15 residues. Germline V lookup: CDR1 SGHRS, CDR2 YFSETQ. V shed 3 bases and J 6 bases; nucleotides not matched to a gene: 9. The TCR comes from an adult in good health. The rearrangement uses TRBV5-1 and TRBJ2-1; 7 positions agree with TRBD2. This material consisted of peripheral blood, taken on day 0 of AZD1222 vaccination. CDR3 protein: CASSSTAGIGNEQFF. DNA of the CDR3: TGCGCCAGCAGCTCTACAGCGGGAATCGGCAATGAGCAGTTCTTC.